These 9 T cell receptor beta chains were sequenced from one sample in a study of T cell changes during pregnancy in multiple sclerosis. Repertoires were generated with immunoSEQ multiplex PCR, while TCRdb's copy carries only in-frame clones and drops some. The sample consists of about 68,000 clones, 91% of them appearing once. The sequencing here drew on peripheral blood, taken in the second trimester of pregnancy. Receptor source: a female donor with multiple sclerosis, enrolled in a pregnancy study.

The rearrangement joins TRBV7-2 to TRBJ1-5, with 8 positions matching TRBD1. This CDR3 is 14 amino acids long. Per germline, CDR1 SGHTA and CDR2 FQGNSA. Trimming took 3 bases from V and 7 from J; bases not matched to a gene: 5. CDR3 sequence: CASSFNRGEQPQHF. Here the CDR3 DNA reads TGTGCCAGCAGCTTTAACAGGGGGGAACAGCCCCAGCATTTT.

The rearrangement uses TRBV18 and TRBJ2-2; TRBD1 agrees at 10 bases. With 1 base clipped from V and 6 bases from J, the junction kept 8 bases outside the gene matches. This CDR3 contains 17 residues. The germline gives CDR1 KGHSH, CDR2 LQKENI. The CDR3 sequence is CASSPQETGGFPGELFF. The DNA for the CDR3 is TGTGCCAGCTCACCACAAGAGACAGGGGGCTTCCCCGGGGAGCTGTTTTTT.

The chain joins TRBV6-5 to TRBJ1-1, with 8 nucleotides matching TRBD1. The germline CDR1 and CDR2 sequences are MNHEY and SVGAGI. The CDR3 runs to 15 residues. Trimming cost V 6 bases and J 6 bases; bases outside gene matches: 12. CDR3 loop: CASSRQGTITPEAFF. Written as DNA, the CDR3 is TGTGCCAGCAGCAGACAGGGGACCATCACTCCTGAAGCTTTCTTT.

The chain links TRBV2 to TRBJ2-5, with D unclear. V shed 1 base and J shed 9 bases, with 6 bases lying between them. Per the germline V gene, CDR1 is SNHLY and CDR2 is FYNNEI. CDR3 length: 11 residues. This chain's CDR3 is CASSEVRSQYF. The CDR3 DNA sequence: TGTGCCAGCAGTGAAGTGAGGTCCCAGTACTTC.

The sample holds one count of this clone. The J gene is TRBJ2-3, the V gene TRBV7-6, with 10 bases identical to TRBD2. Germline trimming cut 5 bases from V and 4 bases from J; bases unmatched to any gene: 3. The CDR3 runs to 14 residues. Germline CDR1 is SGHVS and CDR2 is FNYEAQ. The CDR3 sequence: CASSRAGGPDTQYF. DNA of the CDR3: TGTGCCAGCAGCCGAGCGGGGGGGCCAGATACGCAGTATTTT.

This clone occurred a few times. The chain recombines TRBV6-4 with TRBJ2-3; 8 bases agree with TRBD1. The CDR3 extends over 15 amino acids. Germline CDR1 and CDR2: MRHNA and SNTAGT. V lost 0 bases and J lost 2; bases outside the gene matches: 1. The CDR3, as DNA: TGTGCCAGCAGTGACTCGGGACAGGCCACAGATACGCAGTATTTT. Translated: CASSDSGQATDTQYF.

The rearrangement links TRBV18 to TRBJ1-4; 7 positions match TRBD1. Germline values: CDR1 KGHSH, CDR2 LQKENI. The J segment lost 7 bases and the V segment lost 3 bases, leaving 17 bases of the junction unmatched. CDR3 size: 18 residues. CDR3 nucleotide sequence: TGTGCCAGCTCACCGACGGGACAGAGGGTAGGTCTCGGTGAAAAACTGTTTTTT. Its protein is CASSPTGQRVGLGEKLFF.

CDR3 in amino acids: CASSYSGGKNYGYTF. The CDR3 region has the DNA TGTGCCAGCAGTTACTCGGGAGGGAAAAACTATGGCTACACCTTC. The chain uses TRBV6-5 and TRBJ1-2; D remains unclear. CDR1 is MNHEY, CDR2 SVGAGI, per germline. CDR3 size: 15 residues. Trimming shortened V by 0 bases and J by 2 bases, and 10 bases separated the two germline ends.

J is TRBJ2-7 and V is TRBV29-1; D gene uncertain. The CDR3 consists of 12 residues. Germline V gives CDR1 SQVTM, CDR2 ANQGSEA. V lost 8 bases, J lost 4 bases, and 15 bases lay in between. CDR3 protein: CSIKPTEYEQYF. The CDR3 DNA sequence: TGCAGCATAAAACCCACAGAGTACGAGCAGTACTTC.